This TCR beta chain was observed in a study of cytomegalovirus exposure and HLA in healthy donors (dated by TCRdb to 2017 to 2019). Study-level background: An earlier analysis of more than 550 of the donors reported about 260 Gb of sequence data and around 100 million unique TCR beta sequences obtained from approximately 180 million T cells. Approximately 310 gigabases of sequencing data and approximately 92 million unique TCR sequences made up an early release that covered approximately 620 HLA-typed donors. Of the approximately 370 genotyped donors, less than 90% were placed in the genetic ancestry cluster associated with self-reported Caucasian donors. The aim of the study was to test whether cataloging public T cell receptors could identify signatures of past pathogen exposure. The study used immunosequencing to profile the T cell repertoires of around 600 subjects and linked those repertoires to cytomegalovirus serostatus. A separate validation cohort of approximately 120 different subjects was used in addition to the roughly 640-subject first cohort. High-throughput TCR immunosequencing, statistical association of individual TCRs with disease status, and machine learning were combined to predict cytomegalovirus infection status. A later analysis re-examined previously published TCR beta repertoires from about 670 donors and added high-resolution HLA genotyping to investigate patterns of TCR occurrence. The later analysis used no new phenotypic data to find candidate immune exposures, relying instead on TCR beta sequences and their occurrence across donors. An earlier analysis of around 540 of the donors applied high-throughput TCR beta sequencing to assess whether each TCR beta V gene segment acted as functional or pseudogenic. Donor age, sex, ethnicity and CMV serostatus were compiled alongside the repertoire data. A later genetic analysis used genome-wide SNP genotypes for 398 of the 666 donors, treating that subset as a discovery cohort. Every repertoire in the discovery cohort had been generated on one and the same sequencing platform. Both class I and class II loci were covered by HLA typing, at four-digit resolution. Typing coverage differed by locus: A, B, C, DRB1 and DQB1 were typed in about 620-640 donors, DQA1 in about 500, DPA1 in 600 to 610, and DPB1 in 450 to 480. Because of strong linkage in the cohort, roughly 5 DR-DQ haplotypes were treated as single units for association and clustering. Among around 400 genotyped donors of the cohort, an average of approximately 240,000 unique TCR beta nucleotide sequences were sequenced per donor, roughly 18% of them non-productive.

The paper's findings and limits, for the study overall: Linkage disequilibrium might explain the correlated functional status among segregating V segments, but an unknown experimental factor could not be ruled out. A further reported finding was that TCR beta sequences accurately predicted the HLA-A and HLA-B alleles for most subjects in the first cohort. Compared with the roughly 670-donor mean, donors in an Asian-associated ancestry cluster had fewer N-insertions in productive TCRs, according to a later genetic analysis. The classifier was reported to diagnose cytomegalovirus status with high specificity and sensitivity in both the original and validation cohorts. In vitro tests confirmed that a few of the cytomegalovirus-associated TCR beta chains recognize cytomegalovirus antigens. In a later analysis, the rate of TCR association differed among HLA loci, with DRB1 alleles having the most associated TCRs and HLA-C alleles having the fewest. Most CMV-associated TCR beta chains appeared to be HLA-restricted in a later analysis, and the HLA associations seemed to be driven largely by CMV exposure. Most TCR sequences were observed very rarely across donors, whereas some public TCRs were present in many individuals. Because the 87-base-pair reads could not distinguish some IMGT-functional V segments, including TRBV6-2 and TRBV6-3, those segments were excluded. Because counts were too low, fewer than 20 rarely observed V segments, including chromosome 9 orphons, were excluded from the earlier analysis of fewer than 650 of the donors. The study gave a list of under 200 TCR beta chains associated with cytomegalovirus. Broadly in line with IMGT annotations, most TCR beta V segments showed up in productive rearrangements about 87% or about 30% of the time in an earlier analysis of approximately 600 of the donors. The cohort was sequenced for TCR beta chains only, and without alpha or paired-chain data the features that could be detected were limited. A later analysis found that HLA-associated TCR beta chains were more clonally expanded and had lower generation probabilities than equally common non-associated chains. A later analysis associated around 16,000 TCR beta sequences with specific HLA alleles at a false discovery rate of 0.05. A later analysis reported that several top co-occurrence clusters appeared linked to parvovirus B19, influenza, CMV and Epstein-Barr virus. An association between a missense DCLRE1C variant and V-gene and J-gene trimming of TCR beta chains was found in a later genetic analysis and replicated in an independent cohort. Because HLA typing was missing for some donors at each locus, association tests included only the typed subset. For the cohort, immune exposure information was limited to CMV serostatus. The authors suggested that the approach could potentially be extended to other disease states and immunological phenotypes. Assigning TCR associations to individual alleles was difficult when HLA alleles, especially DR and DQ, strongly co-occurred. A cluster of highly shared sequence variants was judged likely to represent a technical artifact of the sequencing pipeline. Roughly uniform sequencing depth across donors was assumed in presence/absence analyses, although this assumption may not hold.

The cohort comprised around 690 healthy bone marrow donors. At the time of sampling, all cohort members were nominally healthy, though unrecorded immune exposures were likely present. The donor tested CMV seropositive, placing the donor among the roughly 270 seropositive members of the cohort. Each donor provided a peripheral blood sample, and peripheral blood mononuclear cells were used for TCR beta sequencing. The Qiagen DNeasy Blood Extraction Kit was used to extract genomic DNA from the blood cell samples. Comments on this clone: Its antigen remains undetermined. Base-call qualities are not available, and no considerably larger clone is one nucleotide away.

Preparation of the library involved the immunoSEQ multiplex PCR assay. For the multiplex PCR, a mixture combining 60 forward primers for TCR Vbeta segments and 13 reverse primers for TCR Jbeta segments was used. A multiplex PCR assay on genomic DNA amplified the CDR3 region of rearranged TCR beta genes. The amplified TCR beta libraries were sequenced on the Illumina HiSeq System as 87-base-pair reads. The source study handled its data this way. A later analysis tallied around 87 million unique TCR beta chains across the 550 to 850 repertoires, and around 12 million of those chains were shared by two or more donors. Raw reads were error-corrected and collapsed into unique sequences by a nearest-neighbor algorithm in which closely related sequences were merged to remove PCR and sequencing errors. To assign V, D and J gene segments, CDR3 sequences were aligned to IMGT reference sequences. For a sequence to be retained, a match of at least six nucleotides to both a V gene segment and a J gene segment was required. Rearrangements were called productive when the CDR3 lacked stop codons and stayed in frame with V and J; all others were non-productive. CDR3 was defined by IMGT convention, running from the second conserved V-encoded cysteine to the conserved J-encoded phenylalanine. The earlier analysis of about 590 of the donors excluded sequences that lacked an unambiguous match to a single V gene segment. An earlier analysis of 500 to 600 of the donors classified V segments as functional when productive rearrangements were above 56.7% and as segregating when the standard deviation between donors was above 5%. A statistical classification framework was built to diagnose cytomegalovirus status from the catalog of TCR beta chain sequences. A later analysis assigned V and J genes by comparing TCR nucleotide sequences with IMGT/GENE-DB human TR gene sequences. In a later analysis, CDR3 sequences and most-parsimonious VDJ recombination scenarios were assigned using the TCRdist pipeline. In a later analysis, every TCR beta chain was defined by the combination of its CDR3 amino acid sequence and its V-gene family, and reads without a unique V-gene family were dropped. To address suspected cross-contamination and a sequencing artifact, a later analysis removed over 500 highly shared, low-generation-probability nucleotide sequences. For each public chain, a later analysis derived a clonal expansion index from normalized ranks of inferred template counts within each repertoire. In a later analysis, generation probabilities were computed using a VDJ recombination model fitted to out-of-frame rearrangements, and the results were checked against IGoR. Hypergeometric tests were used in a later analysis to score TCR-TCR, TCR-HLA and TCR-CMV co-occurrence, with a repertoire-size bias correction applied to the TCR pairs. To estimate false discovery rates, a later analysis permuted the HLA or CMV assignments 20 times. In a later analysis, co-occurring TCRs were grouped with DBSCAN, and TCRdist sequence similarity was added when clustering was performed within HLA-allele-positive subsets. Co-occurrence clustering excluded repertoires with fewer than 30,000 or more than 120,000 public chains, plus five with anomalous nucleotide sharing. This is the immuneACCESS table as TCRdb keeps it, with only in-frame sequences that have V and J called. A part of the clones is gone; compared with another copy, unresolved V genes explain less than half, and the rest is unexplained. That table supplies the V and J calls and clone size; D and trimming were determined from the DNA. Here the sample has about 190,000 clones; roughly 74% occur a single time. The ten largest clonotypes hold over 12% of the sample.

CDR1 is given as SEHNR and CDR2 as FQNEAQ, both from the germline V gene (reference sequence). V is cut back by 2 bases and J by 3 bases, with 6 bases in the junction unmatched. The cysteine opens and the phenylalanine closes a CDR3 of 15 amino acids. CDR3 DNA is the only sequence kept; it has 45 bases, read in frame from the first base. The sequence derives from a woman in her 30s in good health and CMV-seropositive. The chain joins TRBV7-9 to TRBJ1-1, with 7 junctional bases fitting TRBD1. Sequenced input: PBMCs. The DNA is TGTGCCAGCAGCTTATCCGGGACAGTTGACACTGAAGCTTTCTTT. Its coded protein is CASSLSGTVDTEAFF.